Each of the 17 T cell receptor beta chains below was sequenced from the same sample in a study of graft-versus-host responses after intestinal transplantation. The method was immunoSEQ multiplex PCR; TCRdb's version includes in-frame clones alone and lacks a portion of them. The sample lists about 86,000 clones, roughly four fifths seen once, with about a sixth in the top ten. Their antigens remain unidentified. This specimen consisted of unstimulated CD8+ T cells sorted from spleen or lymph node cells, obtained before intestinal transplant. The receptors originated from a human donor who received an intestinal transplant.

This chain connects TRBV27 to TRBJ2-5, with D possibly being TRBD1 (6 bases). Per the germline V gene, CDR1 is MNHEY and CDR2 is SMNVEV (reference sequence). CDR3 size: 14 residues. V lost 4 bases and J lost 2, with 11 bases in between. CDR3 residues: CASSSGTFQETQYF. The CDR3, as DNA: TGTGCCAGCAGTTCAGGGACATTTCAAGAGACCCAGTACTTC.

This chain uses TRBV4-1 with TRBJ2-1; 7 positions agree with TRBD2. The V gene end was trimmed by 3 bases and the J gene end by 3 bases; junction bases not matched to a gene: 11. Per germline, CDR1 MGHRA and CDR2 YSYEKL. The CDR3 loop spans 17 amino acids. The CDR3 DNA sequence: TGCGCCAGCAGCCATTTTAGCCCACTAGCGTACTACAATGAGCAGTTCTTC. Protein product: CASSHFSPLAYYNEQFF.

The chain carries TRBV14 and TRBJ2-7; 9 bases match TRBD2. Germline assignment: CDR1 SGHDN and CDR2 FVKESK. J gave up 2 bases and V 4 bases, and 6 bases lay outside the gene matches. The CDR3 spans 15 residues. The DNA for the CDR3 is TGTGCCAGCAGCCGGCTAGCGGGATCGACCTACGAGCAGTACTTC. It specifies CASSRLAGSTYEQYF.

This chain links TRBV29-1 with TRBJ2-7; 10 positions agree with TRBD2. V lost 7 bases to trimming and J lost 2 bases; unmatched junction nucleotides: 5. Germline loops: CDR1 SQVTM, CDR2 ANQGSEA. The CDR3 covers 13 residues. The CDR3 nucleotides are TGCAGCGGTCTAGCGGGAGTAACCTACGAGCAGTACTTC. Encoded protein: CSGLAGVTYEQYF.

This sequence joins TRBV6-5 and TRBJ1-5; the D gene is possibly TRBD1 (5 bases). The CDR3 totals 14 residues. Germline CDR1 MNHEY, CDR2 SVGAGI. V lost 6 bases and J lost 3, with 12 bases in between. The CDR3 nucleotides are TGTGCCAGCAGGTCAGGGCACTCCAATCAGCCCCAGCATTTT. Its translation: CASRSGHSNQPQHF.

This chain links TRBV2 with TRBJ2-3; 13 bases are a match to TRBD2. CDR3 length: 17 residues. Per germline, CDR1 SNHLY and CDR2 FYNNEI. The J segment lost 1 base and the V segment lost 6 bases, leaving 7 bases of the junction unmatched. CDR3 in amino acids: CASSEYGLAGGTDTQYF. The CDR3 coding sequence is TGTGCCAGCAGCGAATACGGACTAGCGGGGGGCACAGATACGCAGTATTTT.

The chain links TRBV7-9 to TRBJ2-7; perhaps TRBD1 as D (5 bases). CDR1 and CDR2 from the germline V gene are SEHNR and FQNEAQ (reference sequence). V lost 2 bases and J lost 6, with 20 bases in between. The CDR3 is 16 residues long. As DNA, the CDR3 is TGTGCCAGCAGCTTATACTCCCTATGGGGCACCCTCGAGCAGTACTTC. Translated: CASSLYSLWGTLEQYF.

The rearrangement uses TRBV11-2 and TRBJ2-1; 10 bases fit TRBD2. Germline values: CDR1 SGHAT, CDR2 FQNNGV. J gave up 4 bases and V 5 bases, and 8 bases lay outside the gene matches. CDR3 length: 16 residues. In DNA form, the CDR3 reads TGTGCCAGCAGCCACCTAGCGGGGGCGGTTTACAATGAGCAGTTCTTC. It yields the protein CASSHLAGAVYNEQFF.

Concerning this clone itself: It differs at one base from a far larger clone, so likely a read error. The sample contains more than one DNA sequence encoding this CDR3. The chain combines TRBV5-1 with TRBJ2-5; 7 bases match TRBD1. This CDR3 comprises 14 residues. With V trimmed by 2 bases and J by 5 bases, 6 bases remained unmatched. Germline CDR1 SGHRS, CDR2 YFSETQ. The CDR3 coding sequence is TGCGCCAGCAGCTTTTACAGGGGATGGGAGACCCAGTACTTC. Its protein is CASSFYRGWETQYF.

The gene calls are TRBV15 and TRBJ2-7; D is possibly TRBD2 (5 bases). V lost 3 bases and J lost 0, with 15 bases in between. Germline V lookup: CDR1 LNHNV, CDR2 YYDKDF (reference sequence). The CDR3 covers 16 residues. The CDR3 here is CATSRTTEGSSYEQYF. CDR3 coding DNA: TGTGCCACCAGCAGGACCACCGAGGGAAGCTCCTACGAGCAGTACTTC.

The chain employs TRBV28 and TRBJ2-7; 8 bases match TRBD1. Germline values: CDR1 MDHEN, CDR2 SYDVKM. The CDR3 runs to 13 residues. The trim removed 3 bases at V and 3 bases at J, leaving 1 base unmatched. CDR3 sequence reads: CASSLTGVYEQYF. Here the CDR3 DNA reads TGTGCCAGCAGTTTGACAGGGGTCTACGAGCAGTACTTC. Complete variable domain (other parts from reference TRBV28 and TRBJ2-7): DVKVTQSSRYLVKRTGEKVFLECVQDMDHENMFWYRQDPGLGLRLIYFSYDVKMKEKGDIPEGYSVSREKKERFSLILESASTNQTSMYLCASSLTGVYEQYFGPGTRLTVT.

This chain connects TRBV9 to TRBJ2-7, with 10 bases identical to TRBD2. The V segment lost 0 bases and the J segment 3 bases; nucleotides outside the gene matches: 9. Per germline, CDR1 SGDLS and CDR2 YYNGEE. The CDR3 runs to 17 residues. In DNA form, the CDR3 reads TGTGCCAGCAGCGTAGGACTAGCGGGTTTTGTAGGCTACGAGCAGTACTTC. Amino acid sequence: CASSVGLAGFVGYEQYF.

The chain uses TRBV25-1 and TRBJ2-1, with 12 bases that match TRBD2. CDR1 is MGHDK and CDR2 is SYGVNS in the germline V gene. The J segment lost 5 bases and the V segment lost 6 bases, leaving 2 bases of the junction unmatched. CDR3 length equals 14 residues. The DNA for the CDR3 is TGTGCCAGCAGCTGGACTAGCGGGAACAATGAGCAGTTCTTC. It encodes CASSWTSGNNEQFF.

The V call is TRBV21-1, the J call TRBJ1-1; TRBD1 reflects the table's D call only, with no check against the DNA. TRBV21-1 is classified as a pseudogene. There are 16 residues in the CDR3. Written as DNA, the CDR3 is TGTGCCAGCAGCAAAGGCCCGAGGGGGAGGAACACTGAAGCTTTCTTT. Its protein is CASSKGPRGRNTEAFF.

The CDR3, as DNA: TGCGCCAGCAGCTTACAGGGAACAGATACGCAGTATTTT. Its protein is CASSLQGTDTQYF. V and J are TRBV5-1 and TRBJ2-3; perhaps TRBD1 as D (6 bases). Trimming took off 2 bases at V and 3 bases at J, with 7 bases between the two ends. Germline V lookup: CDR1 SGHRS, CDR2 YFSETQ. This CDR3 contains 13 residues.

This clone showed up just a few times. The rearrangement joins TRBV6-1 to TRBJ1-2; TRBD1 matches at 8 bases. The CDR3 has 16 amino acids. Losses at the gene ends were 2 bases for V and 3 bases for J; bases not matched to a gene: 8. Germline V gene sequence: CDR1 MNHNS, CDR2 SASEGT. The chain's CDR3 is CASSELLPGQDYGYTF. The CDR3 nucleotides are TGTGCCAGCAGTGAACTTCTCCCGGGACAGGACTATGGCTACACCTTC.

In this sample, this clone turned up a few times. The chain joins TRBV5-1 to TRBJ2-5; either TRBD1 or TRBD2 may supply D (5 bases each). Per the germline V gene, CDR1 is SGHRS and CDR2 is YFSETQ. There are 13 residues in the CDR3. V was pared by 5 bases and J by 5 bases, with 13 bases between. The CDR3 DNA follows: TGCGCCAGCAGATCTACCGGGACGGAGACCCAGTACTTC. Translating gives CASRSTGTETQYF.